The rows below give T cell receptor beta chains drawn from one sample of a study of cytomegalovirus exposure and HLA in healthy donors. Some clones are missing from TCRdb's copy, which holds only in-frame ones; the method was immunoSEQ multiplex PCR. Of roughly 110,000 clones in the sample, roughly 76% were seen once. Material: PBMCs. The receptor set was obtained from a woman in her thirties or forties in good health and CMV-seropositive. Both conserved end residues are part of each CDR3. The order of the fields is J gene, V gene, CDR3 protein.

>TRBJ1-1|TRBV6-5
CASSNGGRGTEAFF
>TRBJ2-7|TRBV5-1
CASSLGGTINEQYF
>TRBJ2-1|TRBV29-1
CSVVLAGRDNEQFF
>TRBJ2-1|TRBV6-5
CASSYFSGGKNEQFF
>TRBJ1-6|TRBV10-1
CASSEGARGSYNSPLHF
>TRBJ1-1|TRBV6-5
CASNPPGRGNTEAFF
>TRBJ2-2|TRBV5-1
CASSFSLAGAGELFF
>TRBJ1-4|TRBV25-1
CASSLGQGVEKLFF
>TRBJ1-1|TRBV11-2
CASSLGGTGAGAFF
>TRBJ1-1|TRBV25-1
CASSQYGPEGAFF
>TRBJ1-1|TRBV6-1
CASSGQGHATEAFF
>TRBJ2-3|TRBV7-8
CASSLAVLAGGSPYF
>TRBJ1-1|TRBV9
CASSVTPGQGTEAFF
>TRBJ2-5|TRBV5-4
CASSFRETQYF
>TRBJ1-5|TRBV19
CASTWTGDQPQHF
>TRBJ1-1|TRBV19
CASSSGGGTEAFF
>TRBJ2-7|TRBV2
CASRGRGGLDYEQYF
>TRBJ2-7|TRBV6-5
CASSYGSRQGFEQYF
>TRBJ2-5|TRBV18
CASSPEAPGDAETQYF
>TRBJ2-3|TRBV7-2
CASSSRLAGGTDTQYF
>TRBJ2-5|TRBV30
CAWARRPGTQYF
>TRBJ2-5|TRBV7-3
CASSLNSGGSQETQYF
>TRBJ2-3|TRBV19
CASSIGAGGHSDTQYF
>TRBJ2-1|TRBV5-1
CASSLDRQSYNEQFF
>TRBJ1-3|TRBV10-3
CAIRGELSGNTIYF
>TRBJ1-2|TRBV6-6
CASSKTGQGTF
>TRBJ2-7|TRBV7-2
CASSFDRASYYEQYF
>TRBJ1-5|TRBV6-5
CASSHDRSNQPQHF
>TRBJ2-7|TRBV30
CAWSVGTGGYEQYF
>TRBJ1-1|TRBV6-5
CASSWTGWGKTEAFF
>TRBJ1-4|TRBV7-9
CASGLSSVEKLFF
>NA|TRBV5-1
CASSLGSGGAFEQYF
>TRBJ1-1|TRBV10-2
CASMEGSTFF
>TRBJ2-7|TRBV7-2
CASSTSEGTHEQYF
>TRBJ2-5|TRBV28
CASSLKTPETQYF
>TRBJ2-5|TRBV5-1
CASSLGVAGGYQETQYF
>TRBJ1-6|TRBV5-4
CASSPIYSSYNSPLHF
>TRBJ1-3|TRBV9
CASSTTEASGNTIYF
>TRBJ2-2|TRBV7-8
CASSLPAEAKNTGELFF
>TRBJ1-1|TRBV5-6
CASSSGRRLNTEAFF
>TRBJ2-3|TRBV30
CAWSRSTDTQYF